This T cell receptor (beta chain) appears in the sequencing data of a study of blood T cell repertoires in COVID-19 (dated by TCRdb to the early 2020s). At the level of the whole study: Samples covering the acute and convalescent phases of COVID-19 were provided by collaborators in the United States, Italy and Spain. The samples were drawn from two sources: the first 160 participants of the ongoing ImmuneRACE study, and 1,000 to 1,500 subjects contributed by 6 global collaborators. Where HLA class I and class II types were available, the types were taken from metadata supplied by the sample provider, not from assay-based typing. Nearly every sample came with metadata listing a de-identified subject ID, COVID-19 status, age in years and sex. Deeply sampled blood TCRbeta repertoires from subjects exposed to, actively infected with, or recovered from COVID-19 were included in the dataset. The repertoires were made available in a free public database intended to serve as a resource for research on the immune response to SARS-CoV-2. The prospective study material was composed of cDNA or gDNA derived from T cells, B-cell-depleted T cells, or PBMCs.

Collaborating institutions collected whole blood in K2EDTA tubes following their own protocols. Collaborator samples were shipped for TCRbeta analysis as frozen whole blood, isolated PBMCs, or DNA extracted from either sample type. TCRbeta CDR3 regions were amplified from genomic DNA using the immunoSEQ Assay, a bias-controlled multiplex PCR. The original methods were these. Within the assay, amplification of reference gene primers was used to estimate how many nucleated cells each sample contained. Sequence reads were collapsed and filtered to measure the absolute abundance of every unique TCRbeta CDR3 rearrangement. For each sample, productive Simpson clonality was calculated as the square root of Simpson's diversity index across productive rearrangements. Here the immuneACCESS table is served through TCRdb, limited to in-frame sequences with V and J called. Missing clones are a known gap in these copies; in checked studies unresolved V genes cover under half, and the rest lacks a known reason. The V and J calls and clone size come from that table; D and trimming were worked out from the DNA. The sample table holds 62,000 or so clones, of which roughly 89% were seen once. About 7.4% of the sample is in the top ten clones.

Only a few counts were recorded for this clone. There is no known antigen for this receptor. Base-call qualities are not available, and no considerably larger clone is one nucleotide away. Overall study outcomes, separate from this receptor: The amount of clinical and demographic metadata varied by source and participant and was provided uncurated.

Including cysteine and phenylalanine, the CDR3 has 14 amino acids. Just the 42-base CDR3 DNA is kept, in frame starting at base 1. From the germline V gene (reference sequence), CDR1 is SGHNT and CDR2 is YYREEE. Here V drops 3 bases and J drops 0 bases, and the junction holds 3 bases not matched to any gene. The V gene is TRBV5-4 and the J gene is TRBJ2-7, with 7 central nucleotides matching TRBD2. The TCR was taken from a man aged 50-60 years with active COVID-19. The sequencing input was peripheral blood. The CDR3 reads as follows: CASSSASGSYEQYF. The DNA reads TGTGCCAGCAGCTCCGCTAGCGGCTCCTACGAGCAGTACTTC.